The rows below give T cell receptor beta chains drawn from one sample of a study of shared clonotypes between healthy human individuals. The protocol was immunoSEQ multiplex PCR, while the TCRdb copy is restricted to in-frame clones and leaves out a portion. The table records about 2,200,000 clones, under 95% of them present only once. Sequencing was done on a sample of naive CD8+ T cells from PBMCs. The receptors here all came from a man between 18 and 35 years old in good health. Some clones in this sample may be carry-over from other donors' samples. The CDR3 runs from the conserved cysteine through the conserved F or W. A D gene is named only where the DNA matches it firmly. Expanded clones get a size class; other rows say once, few or many, or leave the size out.

>TRBD2|NA|TRBJ2-1|TRBV28
CASSFPGLAGGEGQNEQFF
TGTGCCAGCAGTTTTCCGGGACTAGCGGGAGGGGAAGGGCAAAATGAGCAGTTCTTC
>NA|NA|TRBJ1-2|TRBV9
CASSPQGGYGYTF
TGTGCCAGCAGCCCACAGGGTGGGTATGGCTACACCTTC
>NA|NA|TRBJ2-7|TRBV6-8
CASSFCPLEKGYEQYF
TGTGCCAGCAGTTTCTGCCCGCTAGAGAAAGGCTACGAGCAGTACTTC
>NA|NA|TRBJ2-2|TRBV28
CASSYAGTMEAGELFF
TGTGCCAGCAGTTATGCCGGGACGATGGAAGCCGGGGAGCTGTTTTTT
>TRBD2|NA|TRBJ2-1|TRBV7-9
CASAGLAGVGNEQFF
TGTGCCAGCGCCGGACTAGCGGGAGTCGGCAATGAGCAGTTCTTC
>NA|NA|TRBJ2-7|TRBV19
CATRDYTEQYF
TGTGCCACTAGAGACTATACCGAGCAGTACTTC
>NA|NA|TRBJ2-3|TRBV7-9
CASSSWTVPLEDTQYF
TGTGCCAGCAGCTCGTGGACAGTTCCTTTAGAAGATACGCAGTATTTT
>NA|NA|TRBJ2-7|TRBV7-9
CASSLARAPYEQYF
TGTGCCAGCAGCTTAGCTCGGGCCCCCTACGAGCAGTACTTC
>NA|NA|TRBJ2-7|TRBV9
CASSVDGLSGNEQYF
TGTGCCAGCAGCGTAGACGGCCTTTCGGGAAACGAGCAGTACTTC
>TRBD1|NA|TRBJ1-1|TRBV6-5
CASSYHLRDREAFF
TGTGCCAGCAGTTACCATCTAAGGGACAGGGAAGCTTTCTTT
>TRBD2|NA|TRBJ2-2|TRBV7-6
CASSLVSYLAGGTGELFF
TGTGCCAGCAGCTTAGTTAGCTATCTAGCGGGAGGAACCGGGGAGCTGTTTTTT
>NA|NA|TRBJ2-2|TRBV7-9
CASSPRRDPTGELFF
TGTGCCAGCAGCCCAAGACGGGACCCTACCGGGGAGCTGTTTTTT
>NA|NA|TRBJ2-1|TRBV15
CATSRVRAGSDNEQFF
TGTGCCACCAGCAGAGTTCGGGCAGGGAGCGACAATGAGCAGTTCTTC
>NA|NA|TRBJ2-4|TRBV28
CASSSLGLAKNIQYF
TGTGCCAGCAGTTCCCTCGGGCTAGCCAAAAACATTCAGTACTTC
>NA|NA|TRBJ1-4|TRBV28
CASSLGIPPEKLFF
TGTGCCAGCAGTTTAGGGATACCGCCTGAAAAACTGTTTTTT
>TRBD1|NA|TRBJ2-5|TRBV27
CASSDLTTTGARETQYF
TGTGCCAGCAGCGACCTAACGACTACAGGGGCCCGGGAGACCCAGTACTTC
>TRBD1|NA|TRBJ1-2|TRBV5-4
CASSLVSGGNYGYTF
TGTGCCAGCAGCTTGGTTTCAGGGGGAAACTATGGCTACACCTTC
>NA|NA|TRBJ2-7|TRBV27
CASSFVATGSTYEQYF
TGTGCCAGCAGTTTTGTTGCGACAGGTAGTACCTACGAGCAGTACTTC
>TRBD2|NA|TRBJ2-1|TRBV4-3
CASSQEAGREGLNEQFF
TGCGCCAGCAGCCAAGAGGCGGGGCGGGAGGGCCTGAATGAGCAGTTCTTC
>NA|NA|TRBJ1-4|TRBV28
CASSLGAFGWEKLFF
TGTGCCAGCAGTTTAGGGGCGTTCGGGTGGGAAAAACTGTTTTTT
>NA|NA|TRBJ1-2|TRBV18
CASPQGSYGYTF
TGTGCCAGCCCCCAGGGTTCCTATGGCTACACCTTC
>TRBD2|NA|TRBJ2-1|TRBV7-9
CASSPAGTGYNEQFF
TGTGCCAGCAGCCCAGCGGGAACAGGTTACAATGAGCAGTTCTTC
>NA|NA|TRBJ2-6|TRBV7-8
CASSLWGSIPSGANVLTF
TGTGCCAGCAGCTTATGGGGCTCTATCCCCTCTGGGGCCAACGTCCTGACTTTC
>TRBD2|NA|TRBJ2-3|TRBV7-6
CASSLELASTDTQYF
TGTGCCAGCAGCTTAGAACTAGCGAGCACAGATACGCAGTATTTT
>NA|NA|TRBJ2-2|TRBV4-1
CASSQGPTLNTGELFF
TGCGCCAGCAGCCAGGGACCCACACTGAACACCGGGGAGCTGTTTTTT
>NA|NA|TRBJ2-1|TRBV7-3
CASSLGGDLSYNEQFF
TGTGCCAGCAGCTTAGGGGGCGATCTATCCTACAATGAGCAGTTCTTC
>TRBD2|NA|TRBJ2-7|TRBV28
CASSPLAFYEQYF
TGTGCCAGCAGTCCACTAGCGTTCTACGAGCAGTACTTC
>TRBD2|NA|TRBJ2-1|TRBV6-1
CATGSGLAVYNEQFF
TGTGCCACTGGTTCGGGACTAGCGGTTTACAATGAGCAGTTCTTC
>TRBD1|NA|TRBJ2-2|TRBV18
CASSPGQSSNTGELFF
TGTGCCAGCTCGCCGGGACAGTCATCGAACACCGGGGAGCTGTTTTTT
>TRBD1|NA|TRBJ2-7|TRBV19
CASSVGTGTLLEQYF
TGTGCCAGTAGTGTGGGGACAGGGACCCTTCTCGAGCAGTACTTC
>TRBD1|NA|TRBJ2-7|TRBV15
CATSRGVDRGYEQYF
TGTGCCACCAGCAGGGGGGTCGACAGGGGCTACGAGCAGTACTTC
>NA|NA|TRBJ2-2|TRBV19
CASSILAPTGELFF
TGTGCCAGTAGTATACTAGCGCCTACCGGGGAGCTGTTTTTT
>TRBD1|NA|TRBJ2-7|TRBV10-3
CAVQGARYEQYF
TGTGCCGTACAGGGGGCTCGGTACGAGCAGTACTTC
>TRBD1|NA|TRBJ1-2|TRBV28
CASTQGQKEFYGYTF
TGTGCCAGCACCCAGGGACAGAAGGAATTCTATGGCTACACCTTC
>NA|NA|TRBJ2-1|TRBV6-5
CASSYSRMSSYNEQFF
TGTGCCAGCAGTTACTCACGTATGAGCTCCTACAATGAGCAGTTCTTC
>TRBD1|once|TRBJ2-7|TRBV2
CASSERSLGQGGEQYF
TGTGCCAGCAGTGAAAGGAGCCTGGGACAGGGGGGCGAGCAGTACTTC
>TRBD2|NA|TRBJ2-3|TRBV16
CASSHSGGRVTQYF
TGTGCCAGCAGCCATTCCGGCGGGAGGGTAACGCAGTATTTT
>NA|NA|TRBJ2-1|TRBV11-2
CASSLVWQRGDEQFF
TGTGCCAGCAGCTTAGTGTGGCAGAGGGGCGATGAGCAGTTCTTC
>NA|NA|TRBJ2-1|TRBV15
CATSRGDSFDEQFF
TGTGCCACCAGCAGAGGTGACAGCTTCGATGAGCAGTTCTTC
>NA|NA|TRBJ2-4|TRBV6-1
CASSEDRLKTVLAKNIQYF
TGTGCCAGCAGTGAGGATAGATTGAAGACGGTCTTAGCCAAAAACATTCAGTACTTC
>NA|NA|TRBJ1-5|TRBV6-5
CASTIRGNQPQHF
TGTGCCAGCACTATCAGGGGCAATCAGCCCCAGCATTTT
>NA|NA|TRBJ1-2|TRBV2
CASSEALFAVLPRQRANYGYTF
TGTGCCAGCAGTGAAGCGCTTTTTGCGGTTCTCCCCAGACAGAGAGCTAACTATGGCTACACCTTC
>NA|NA|TRBJ1-1|TRBV5-4
CASSLERGDTEAFF
TGTGCCAGCAGCTTGGAAAGGGGGGACACTGAAGCTTTCTTT
>NA|once|TRBJ2-2|TRBV7-9
CASSSPLWRVSNTGELFF
TGTGCCAGCAGCTCTCCGTTGTGGCGGGTCTCGAACACCGGGGAGCTGTTTTTT
>TRBD2|NA|TRBJ2-1|TRBV19
CASSIARLAGGPYNEQFF
TGTGCCAGTAGTATCGCCAGACTAGCGGGAGGCCCCTACAATGAGCAGTTCTTC
>NA|once|TRBJ2-2|TRBV14
CASSQDHDGELFF
TGTGCCAGCAGCCAAGATCATGACGGGGAGCTGTTTTTT
>TRBD2|NA|TRBJ2-1|TRBV4-3
CASSQDGTSGTYNEQFF
TGCGCCAGCAGCCAAGATGGGACTAGCGGAACATACAATGAGCAGTTCTTC
>NA|NA|TRBJ1-1|TRBV30
CAWSVFKNTEAFF
TGTGCCTGGAGTGTATTTAAGAACACTGAAGCTTTCTTT
>NA|NA|TRBJ1-5|TRBV19
CASSARGGRNQPQHF
TGTGCCAGTAGTGCGAGGGGGGGGCGCAATCAGCCCCAGCATTTT
>NA|NA|TRBJ2-5|TRBV9
CASSMGGETQYF
TGTGCCAGCAGCATGGGGGGAGAGACCCAGTACTTC
>NA|NA|TRBJ2-1|TRBV13
CASSLGLASRLNEQFF
TGTGCCAGCAGCTTAGGTCTGGCTAGCCGACTGAATGAGCAGTTCTTC
>NA|NA|TRBJ2-1|TRBV19
CASSTLLTGAYNEQFF
TGTGCCAGTAGTACTTTACTTACGGGAGCCTACAATGAGCAGTTCTTC
>NA|NA|TRBJ2-1|TRBV29-1
CSVPTGLDEQFF
TGCAGCGTCCCCACAGGGCTAGATGAGCAGTTCTTC
>NA|NA|TRBJ2-7|TRBV7-9
CASSLSPGTGEQYF
TGTGCCAGCAGCTTATCTCCAGGGACGGGCGAGCAGTACTTC
>NA|NA|TRBJ1-1|TRBV11-2
CASSSIWRAFF
TGTGCCAGCAGCTCCATATGGCGGGCTTTCTTT
>NA|NA|TRBJ1-2|TRBV6-1
CASSGRDRAYGYTF
TGTGCCAGCAGTGGACGGGACCGGGCCTATGGCTACACCTTC
>NA|few|TRBJ2-2|TRBV10-2
CASSELLGGELFF
TGCGCCAGCAGTGAGTTGCTTGGCGGGGAGCTGTTTTTT
>TRBD1|NA|TRBJ1-4|TRBV6-5
CASSSKPGQVGQLFF
TGTGCCAGCAGTTCCAAACCGGGACAGGTTGGGCAACTGTTTTTT
>NA|NA|TRBJ2-7|TRBV28
CASSFRLDYEQYF
TGTGCCAGCAGTTTTAGGCTAGACTACGAGCAGTACTTC
>NA|NA|TRBJ2-1|TRBV11-3
CASSLVDSHEQFF
TGTGCCAGCAGCTTAGTGGACAGCCATGAGCAGTTCTTC